This T cell receptor (beta chain) was recovered during a study of low-dose radiotherapy and immunotherapy resistance in tumors. Study background: While receiving nivolumab 240 mg every two weeks, patients also received ipilimumab 1 mg/kg every six weeks, both intravenously. Aspirin 300 mg, taken orally and daily, was given to patients for four cycles from cycle 1 day 1.

This clonotype was seen a few times. Covering alpha and beta chains, TRAV- and TRBV-specific primers were used for the first-strand cDNA. TCRs underwent about 22 PCR cycles of amplification with a constant-region primer and V-primer adapter. Each CDR3 protein is one row after TCRdb ran MiXCR on the reads. The table records more than 7,000 distinct CDR3 sequences, roughly 50% of them present only once. Eligible patients had advanced solid tumors lacking tumor-infiltrating lymphocytes. V lost 3 bases, J lost 2 bases, and 0 bases lay in between. Germline CDR1 reads SGHRS; CDR2 reads YFSETQ. The length of the CDR3 is 10 residues.

The gene calls are TRBV5-1 and TRBJ2-7; unclear D gene. The sequence came from a human donor with advanced metastatic prostate, ovarian, gallbladder or colorectal cancer (not recorded which). This table probably holds off-target reads from a library built for another chain. Here the CDR3 reads CASSSYEQYF. Written as DNA, the CDR3 is TGCGCCAGCAGCTCCTACGAGCAGTACTTC.